This T cell receptor (beta chain) was captured in a study of blood T cells in healthy people across ages. Study-wide results and caveats: Long-lived donors exceeded aged donors in naive CD4+ cells and diversity. The donors' CMV status was not determined, possibly confounding changes in expanded clonotypes. Across the age range, TCR beta diversity per million T cells fell in a roughly linear way.

Then a second PCR, running about 7 to 11 cycles, was carried out with a sample-barcoded 5' primer and a J-beta primer mix. TCRdb called the 5' RACE reads again in MiXCR, with one record for every CDR3 protein. The table has just under 900,000 distinct CDR3 sequences, 29% seen once. The donors, healthy Caucasians from Russia, were aged roughly 6 to 90. This clonotype was seen ten or more times. The antigen is undetermined. This clonotype originated in a woman over 75 in good health. The sample was blood.

CDR3: CASGIVRGSGANVLTF. CDR3 in DNA: TGTGCCAGTGGGATCGTGCGGGGTAGTGGGGCCAACGTCCTGACTTTC. The gene calls are TRBV12-3 or TRBV12-4 and TRBJ2-6; D may be TRBD2 (6 bases). V was cut by 9 bases and J by 3 bases, with 18 bases left in between. CDR3 size: 16 residues.